The clone carrying this T cell receptor (beta chain) has just a few counts. Its antigen remains unknown. These data are taken from a study of blood T cells in healthy people across ages. Study-wide results and limits: Per million T cells, TCR beta diversity dropped roughly linearly as age increased.

Each donor gave 9.5 to 10 milliliters of peripheral blood. Total RNA was isolated from each sample in quantities of at least 5.5 micrograms. A J-beta primer mix and a sample-barcoded 5' primer were used in a second PCR of about 6 to 12 cycles. TCRdb reprocessed the 5' RACE reads via MiXCR and lists one record per CDR3 protein. The sample lists 550,000 to 750,000 distinct CDR3 sequences; 21% were seen once. CDR1 and CDR2 from the germline V gene are SEHNR and FQNEAQ (reference sequence). Trimming removed 9 bases from V and 7 bases from J, with 15 bases in between. This CDR3 has 12 amino acids. The V call is TRBV7-9, the J call TRBJ1-2, with D tentatively TRBD1 (6 bases). The TCR was taken from a man in his 70s in good health. The specimen was blood. The CDR3 sequence is CASSRDKCGYTF. The CDR3 DNA follows: TGTGCCAGTAGCCGGGACAAGTGTGGCTACACCTTC. The whole variable domain, remainder taken from reference TRBV7-9 and TRBJ1-2, is DTGVSQNPRHKITKRGQNVTFRCDPISEHNRLYWYRQTLGQGPEFLTYFQNEAQLEKSRLLSDRFSAERPKGSFSTLEIQRTEQGDSAMYLCASSRDKCGYTFGSGTRLTVV.